This T cell receptor beta chain was sequenced during a study of regulatory T cells in long-lasting Graves disease. This clonotype was seen only a few times. Sequencing libraries for TCR beta were prepared with iRepertoire HTBI primers and Arm-PCR of CDR3 regions. TCRdb reanalysed the multiplex PCR reads using MiXCR and keeps one entry per CDR3 protein. The sample includes about 200,000 distinct CDR3 sequences, roughly a fifth of them seen just once. Time point denoted: newly diagnosed GD, antithyroid drugs for less than 3 months. The TCR library was made from RNA extracted from PBMCs. These data were also filed under a second study, of T cells in Graves' hyperthyroidism and ophthalmopathy. That paper notes: The model identified upcoming ophthalmopathy a median about six months ahead of onset.

This sample comprised peripheral blood mononuclear cells (PBMCs), obtained at new diagnosis, from a patient treated with antithyroid drugs. This TCR was recovered from a woman aged 25 to 39 with Graves disease.

CDR3 sequence reads: CASKSGGGTQYF. The CDR3 region has the DNA TGTGCCAGCAAGTCGGGGGGAGGGACCCAGTACTTC. The chain recombines TRBV12-3 or TRBV12-4 with TRBJ2-5; 7 positions match TRBD2. The CDR3 contains 12 residues. V shed 7 bases, J shed 7 bases, and the junction held 6 bases outside the gene matches.